This T cell receptor beta chain derives from a study of cytomegalovirus exposure and HLA in healthy donors (dated by TCRdb to 2015 to 2018). A note on the overall study: An earlier analysis of roughly 500 of the donors reported around 280 Gb of sequence data and 117 million unique TCR beta sequences obtained from about 170 million T cells. Approximately 300 gigabases of sequencing data and around 85 million unique TCR sequences made up an early release that covered over 550 HLA-typed donors. Among the roughly 400 genotyped donors, approximately 81% belonged to the genetic ancestry cluster associated with self-reported Caucasian donors. The study aimed to test whether signatures of past pathogen exposure could be identified by cataloging public T cell receptors. The study used immunosequencing to profile the T cell repertoires of several hundred subjects and linked those repertoires to cytomegalovirus serostatus. A separate validation cohort of approximately 120 different subjects was used in addition to the approximately 670-subject first cohort. To predict cytomegalovirus infection status, the study combined high-throughput TCR immunosequencing, statistical association of individual TCRs with disease status, and machine learning. A later analysis re-analyzed previously published TCR beta repertoires from 550 to 700 donors and added high-resolution HLA genotyping to study TCR occurrence patterns. Rather than using new phenotypic data, the later analysis identified candidate immune exposures from TCR beta sequences and from how often those sequences occurred across donors. To decide whether each TCR beta V gene segment behaved as functional or pseudogenic, an earlier analysis of 587 of the donors relied on high-throughput TCR beta sequencing. Donor age, sex, ethnicity and CMV serostatus were compiled alongside the repertoire data. In a later genetic analysis, genome-wide SNP genotypes for about 55% of the 666 donors were used, and that subset was treated as a discovery cohort. Every discovery cohort repertoire had been produced on one sequencing platform. HLA typing included class I and class II loci at four-digit resolution. Typing coverage varied by locus: roughly 629-640 donors for A, B, C, DRB1 and DQB1; 522 for DQA1; more than 600 for DPA1; about 450 for DPB1. About five DR-DQ haplotypes were treated as single units for association and clustering because of strong linkage in the cohort. Among approximately 370 genotyped donors of the cohort, an average of about 240,000 unique TCR beta nucleotide sequences was sequenced per donor, of which 15% to 20% were non-productive. Beyond this particular receptor, the publication reports: A further reported finding was that TCR beta sequences accurately predicted the HLA-A and HLA-B alleles for most subjects in the first cohort. In a later analysis, HLA-associated TCR beta chains showed more clonal expansion and lower generation probabilities than non-associated chains that were equally common. A few of the identified cytomegalovirus-associated TCR beta chains were confirmed in vitro to be specific for cytomegalovirus antigens. Because HLA typing was missing for some donors at each locus, association tests included only the typed subset. At a false discovery rate of 0.05, a later analysis linked 16,000 or so TCR beta sequences to specific HLA alleles. CMV serostatus was the only immune exposure information available for the cohort. Sequencing depth was assumed to be roughly uniform across donors in the presence/absence analyses, though that assumption may not hold. According to the authors, the approach could potentially be generalized to other disease states and immunological phenotypes. A cluster of highly shared sequence variants was judged likely to be a technical artifact of the sequencing pipeline. Because counts were too low, seventeen rarely observed V segments, including chromosome 9 orphons, were left out of the earlier analysis of some 600 of the donors. In this cohort, only TCR beta chains were sequenced, and detectable features were limited by the absence of alpha or paired-chain data. In an earlier analysis of around 600 of the donors, most TCR beta V segments appeared in productive rearrangements about 87% or about 30% of the time, broadly matching IMGT annotations. In a later analysis, several top co-occurrence clusters were reported to appear linked to parvovirus B19, influenza, CMV and Epstein-Barr virus. Most TCR sequences were seen in very few donors, while some public TCRs were found in many individuals. When HLA alleles, especially DR and DQ, strongly co-occurred, attributing TCR associations to individual alleles was difficult. According to a later genetic analysis, donors in an Asian-associated ancestry cluster had fewer N-insertions in productive TCRs than the approximately 610-donor mean. In the study, roughly 160 TCR beta chains were listed as associated with cytomegalovirus. Linkage disequilibrium might explain the correlated functional status among segregating V segments, but an unknown experimental factor could not be excluded. V-gene and J-gene trimming of TCR beta chains was associated with a missense DCLRE1C variant in a later genetic analysis, and the association was replicated in an independent cohort. In both the original and validation cohorts, the classifier was reported to diagnose cytomegalovirus status with high specificity and sensitivity. A later analysis found that most CMV-associated TCR beta chains appeared HLA-restricted, with HLA associations seemingly driven largely by CMV exposure. According to a later analysis, TCR association rates differed among HLA loci, with DRB1 alleles showing the most associated TCRs and HLA-C alleles showing the fewest.

With regard to this clone: Which antigen it targets is not known. Base-call qualities are not available, and no considerably larger clone is one nucleotide away.

In total, over 600 healthy bone marrow donors made up the cohort. Cohort members were all nominally healthy when sampled, although unrecorded immune exposures were likely present. CMV serostatus was recorded as positive for some 300 and negative for about 50% of the 666 cohort members, whereas no CMV serostatus was recorded for the donor in question. A peripheral blood sample was collected from each donor, and TCR beta sequencing was performed on peripheral blood mononuclear cells. The Qiagen DNeasy Blood Extraction Kit was used to extract genomic DNA from the blood cell samples. Receptor libraries were prepared by the immunoSEQ multiplex PCR assay. For the multiplex PCR, a mixture combining 60 forward primers for TCR Vbeta segments and 13 reverse primers for TCR Jbeta segments was used. The CDR3 region of rearranged TCR beta genes was amplified from genomic DNA by a multiplex PCR assay. The amplified TCR beta libraries were sequenced on the Illumina HiSeq System as 87-base-pair reads. In the original analysis: A later analysis counted tens of millions of unique TCR beta chains across the 666 repertoires, and 10 million to 11 million of these chains were shared by at least two donors. Raw reads were error-corrected and collapsed into unique sequences by a nearest-neighbor algorithm in which closely related sequences were merged to remove PCR and sequencing errors. CDR3 sequences were aligned to IMGT reference sequences to assign V, D and J gene segments. For a sequence to be retained, at least a six-nucleotide match to both a V gene segment and a J gene segment was required. A rearrangement was called productive if the CDR3 had no stop codons and remained in frame with V and J, and every other rearrangement was called non-productive. CDR3 was defined according to IMGT convention as the region running from the second conserved V-encoded cysteine to the conserved J-encoded phenylalanine. The earlier analysis of 500 to 650 of the donors excluded any sequence lacking an unambiguous match to a single V gene segment. In an earlier analysis of approximately 590 of the donors, V segments were called functional above 56.7% productive rearrangements and were called segregating when the between-donor standard deviation exceeded 5%. To diagnose cytomegalovirus status from the catalog of TCR beta chain sequences, a statistical classification framework was built. A later analysis assigned V and J genes by comparing TCR nucleotide sequences with IMGT/GENE-DB human TR gene sequences. In a later analysis, CDR3 sequences and most-parsimonious VDJ recombination scenarios were assigned using the TCRdist pipeline. In a later analysis, every TCR beta chain was defined by the combination of its CDR3 amino acid sequence and its V-gene family, and reads without a unique V-gene family were dropped. As a way to deal with suspected cross-contamination and a sequencing artifact, a later analysis dropped hundreds of nucleotide sequences that were highly shared and had low generation probability. For each public chain, a later analysis derived a clonal expansion index from normalized ranks of inferred template counts within each repertoire. Generation probabilities in a later analysis came from a VDJ recombination model fitted to out-of-frame rearrangements, and those results were checked against IGoR. In a later analysis, TCR-TCR, TCR-HLA and TCR-CMV co-occurrence was scored with hypergeometric tests, and a repertoire-size bias correction was applied to TCR pairs. A later analysis estimated false discovery rates by permuting HLA or CMV assignments 20 times. In a later analysis, co-occurring TCRs were grouped using DBSCAN, and TCRdist sequence similarity was added for clustering within HLA-allele-positive subsets. Co-occurrence clustering excluded repertoires with fewer than 30,000 or more than 120,000 public chains, plus five with anomalous nucleotide sharing. Held by TCRdb, this immuneACCESS table contains in-frame sequences only and omits some clones. Under half of the omission traces to an unresolved V gene where checked; the cause of the rest is unknown. The V and J calls and the clone size are those of that table, but D and trimming were determined from the DNA. The sample data list approximately 150,000 clones, and 65% to 75% of these were observed just once. About 2.5% of the sample comes from the top ten.

Sequenced sample: PBMCs. The TCR was taken from a human donor in good health.

The DNA sequence is given as TGTGCCAGCAGCTTAATCCGGGGGGGCCCCTACGAGCAGTACTTC. It specifies CASSLIRGGPYEQYF. The chain links TRBV7-2 with TRBJ2-7; 8 middle bases align to TRBD2. From a lookup of the germline V gene, CDR1 and CDR2 are SGHTA and FQGNSA. Trimming takes 2 bases off V and 2 bases off J; junction bases not matched to a gene: 5. Counted from cysteine to phenylalanine, this CDR3 has 15 amino acids. Just the 45-base CDR3 DNA is kept, in frame starting at base 1.